These 23 T cell receptor beta chains were all obtained from the same sample, sequenced in a study of patients and donors after allogeneic stem cell transplantation. Each CDR3 protein gets one entry after TCRdb re-called the RT-PCR reads with MiXCR. The table records more than 75,000 distinct CDR3 sequences, 4% to 5% of them present only once. Sequencing used blood, either unsorted or a sorted T cell fraction (not recorded which). Source of these receptors: a human donor who was either an allogeneic HSCT recipient or a stem cell or donor lymphocyte infusion donor (not recorded which). It is not recorded whose cells these are; they may come from a transplant donor.

The chain carries TRBV27 and TRBJ1-6; 10 bases are shared with TRBD1. In germline, CDR1 is MNHEY, CDR2 SMNVEV (reference sequence). This CDR3 is built from 15 residues. V shed 5 bases and J 6 bases; nucleotides not matched to a gene: 4. The chain's CDR3 is CASSPGDRGNSPLHF. The CDR3 DNA reads as TGTGCCAGCAGTCCGGGGGACAGGGGTAATTCACCCCTCCACTTT.

This clonotype was seen many times. This chain joins TRBV12-3 or TRBV12-4 and TRBJ2-1; no definite D call. Trimming took off 3 bases at V and 7 bases at J, with 16 bases between the two ends. The CDR3 has 15 amino acids. The CDR3 sequence is CASSFDSQLGNEQFF. CDR3 DNA: TGTGCCAGCAGTTTCGACTCCCAACTGGGGAATGAGCAGTTCTTC.

This sequence joins TRBV27 and TRBJ2-5; no reliable D call. Trimming removed 3 bases at V and 1 base at J, with 12 bases between. Germline CDR1 is MNHEY and CDR2 is SMNVEV (reference sequence). This CDR3 contains 15 residues. The CDR3 sequence: CASSFGQASQETQYF. The CDR3 DNA reads TGTGCCAGCAGTTTCGGGCAGGCCTCCCAAGAGACCCAGTACTTC.

The gene calls are TRBV6-1 and TRBJ2-7; the D call may be TRBD1 or TRBD2 (6 bases each). Trimming cost V 4 bases and J 3 bases, with 19 bases left between them. This CDR3 has 16 residues. Germline assignment: CDR1 MNHNS and CDR2 SASEGT. Here the CDR3 reads CASSGYGSGGNYEQYF. The CDR3 nucleotides are TGTGCCAGCAGTGGATATGGATCCGGGGGCAACTACGAGCAGTACTTC.

This clonotype was detected a few times. J is TRBJ2-5 and V is TRBV20-1; 7 nucleotides line up with TRBD2. The germline V gene has CDR1 DFQATT and CDR2 SNEGSKA (reference sequence). CDR3 length: 15 residues. Trimming at V came to 4 bases and at J to 1 base, leaving 9 bases not matched to a gene. CDR3 nucleotides: TGCAGTGCTACCCCCCTCGGGGGGATCCAAGAGACCCAGTACTTC. Protein: CSATPLGGIQETQYF.

This clonotype was found many times. The chain uses TRBV5-1 and TRBJ2-3; 10 bases are a match to TRBD2. J lost 4 bases, V lost 0 bases, and 5 bases had no gene match. Germline CDR1 and CDR2: SGHRS and YFSETQ. The CDR3 sequence is 16 residues long. The CDR3 DNA sequence: TGCGCCAGCAGCTTGGCACTAGCGGGATTATCAGATACGCAGTATTTT. It translates to CASSLALAGLSDTQYF. Variable domain in full (rest from reference TRBV5-1 and TRBJ2-3): KAGVTQTPRYLIKTRGQQVTLSCSPISGHRSVSWYQQTPGQGLQFLFEYFSETQRNKGNFPGRFSGRQFSNSRSEMNVSTLELGDSALYLCASSLALAGLSDTQYFGPGTRLTVL.

In this sample, this clonotype turned up many times. This chain uses TRBV6-4 with TRBJ2-6; 7 positions match TRBD1. Germline V gives CDR1 MRHNA, CDR2 SNTAGT. Trimming at V came to 3 bases and at J to 1 base, leaving 0 bases not matched to a gene. The CDR3 consists of 15 residues. CDR3 sequence (DNA): TGTGCCAGCAGTGAGACAGGGTCTGGGGCCAACGTCCTGACTTTC. This codes for CASSETGSGANVLTF.

This clonotype showed up many times. CDR3 residues: CASIGIGGASSYNEQFF. In nucleotides, the CDR3 is TGTGCCAGCATAGGTATCGGGGGGGCCAGCTCCTACAATGAGCAGTTCTTC. The gene calls are TRBV27 and TRBJ2-1; TRBD2 agrees at 8 bases. Per germline, CDR1 MNHEY and CDR2 SMNVEV (reference sequence). The CDR3 sequence is 17 residues long. The junction had 11 bases not matched to a gene; V was cut back by 7 bases and J by 0 bases.

This clonotype occurred many times. The CDR3 loop is CASSSRWGDSPLHF. The CDR3, as DNA: TGTGCCAGCAGTTCCCGATGGGGTGATTCACCCCTCCACTTT. The chain is built from TRBV2 and TRBJ1-6; no reliable D call. The CDR3 is 14 residues long. Between the trimmed V and J ends, which lost 5 bases and 8 bases, there was a span of 13 bases. Germline assignment: CDR1 SNHLY and CDR2 FYNNEI.

This clonotype appeared many times. The chain recombines TRBV5-1 with TRBJ1-1, with D possibly matching TRBD1 (5 bases). The germline V gene has CDR1 SGHRS and CDR2 YFSETQ. The CDR3 extends over 15 amino acids. The ends were cut back, 4 bases at V and 5 bases at J, with 18 bases in the middle. CDR3 residues: CASSHGGGRWTEAFF. In DNA, the CDR3 is TGCGCCAGCAGCCACGGGGGGGGAAGGTGGACTGAAGCTTTCTTT.

This clonotype was picked up many times. The chain joins TRBV5-1 to TRBJ2-1, with D perhaps matching TRBD2 (7 bases). This CDR3 has 14 residues. Germline V gene data show CDR1 as SGHRS and CDR2 as YFSETQ. V was shortened by 1 base and J by 8 bases, with 13 bases between the two germline ends. This chain's CDR3 is CASSLTGRVDEQFF. CDR3 DNA sequence: TGCGCCAGCAGCTTGACAGGGAGGGTCGATGAGCAGTTCTTC.

At least ten counts were recorded for this clonotype. The chain uses TRBV28 and TRBJ1-1; no reliable D call. Germline CDR1 reads MDHEN; CDR2 reads SYDVKM. The CDR3 consists of 12 residues. V was pared by 2 bases and J by 3 bases, with 4 bases between. This CDR3 is CASSLRYTEAFF. CDR3 nucleotide sequence: TGTGCCAGCAGTTTAAGGTACACTGAAGCTTTCTTT.

By sample fraction, this clonotype is medium-sized. The chain combines TRBV18 with TRBJ2-5, with 7 bases matching TRBD2. With 3 bases clipped from V and 2 bases from J, the junction kept 3 bases outside the gene matches. The CDR3 runs to 14 residues. From germline, CDR1 is KGHSH and CDR2 LQKENI. CDR3: CASSPLGGQETQYF. DNA of the CDR3: TGTGCCAGCTCACCTCTGGGGGGGCAAGAGACCCAGTACTTC.

This clonotype was recorded at least ten times. The V and J genes are TRBV20-1 and TRBJ2-3, with D perhaps TRBD1 (6 bases). The CDR3 covers 14 residues. V shed 5 bases and J shed 4 bases, with 16 bases lying between them. Germline CDR1 is DFQATT and CDR2 is SNEGSKA (reference sequence). The CDR3 bases are TGCAGTGCTTCCCGTAGTGGGGGCGCAGATACGCAGTATTTT. It translates to CSASRSGGADTQYF.

This clonotype has ten or more counts. This rearrangement joins TRBV27 to TRBJ2-5; 7 bases are a match to TRBD1. The CDR3 is 13 residues long. The J segment lost 2 bases and the V segment lost 4 bases, leaving 1 base of the junction unmatched. CDR1 MNHEY and CDR2 SMNVEV come from the germline V gene (reference sequence). This CDR3 is CASSWDRQETQYF. CDR3 DNA: TGTGCCAGCAGTTGGGACAGACAAGAGACCCAGTACTTC.

A word on this clonotype: A read error may produce the germline difference seen at one junction end. The gene calls are TRBV27 and TRBJ1-2; the D is unclear. The CDR3 contains 14 residues. Germline V CDR1 and CDR2: MNHEY, SMNVEV (reference sequence). The DNA of the CDR3 is TGTGCCAACAGTCCCCTGTATGGGGACTATGGCTACACCTTC. As protein: CANSPLYGDYGYTF.

This clonotype was seen ten or more times. This chain uses TRBV28 with TRBJ2-7, with 12 bases lining up with TRBD2. This CDR3 region has 16 residues. Germline loops: CDR1 MDHEN, CDR2 SYDVKM. After removal of 4 bases from V and 5 bases from J, the junction contained 9 bases not matched to a gene. The CDR3 sequence is CASSSLGLAGPDEQYF. For the CDR3, the DNA is TGTGCCAGCAGTTCCTTAGGACTAGCGGGACCCGACGAGCAGTACTTC.

The chain is built from TRBV28 and TRBJ1-1, with D unclear. Germline V gives CDR1 MDHEN, CDR2 SYDVKM. V was clipped by 2 bases and J by 4 bases, with 11 bases between them. This CDR3 is 14 amino acids long. The CDR3 bases are TGTGCCAGCAGTTTACAATGGGTTGGCACTGAAGCTTTCTTT. Translated, it gives CASSLQWVGTEAFF.

This clonotype was picked up many times. The V call is TRBV7-8, the J call TRBJ1-3, with unresolved D. This CDR3 has 13 amino acids. V lost 5 bases and J 0 bases, leaving 5 bases between the germline ends. Germline CDR1 and CDR2: SGHVS and FQNEAQ. The CDR3 sequence is CASSHSSGNTIYF. DNA for the CDR3: TGTGCCAGCAGCCACAGCTCTGGAAACACCATATATTTT.

This clonotype was seen many times. This chain connects TRBV20-1 to TRBJ1-1; D ambiguous. This CDR3 comprises 16 residues. CDR1 is DFQATT, CDR2 SNEGSKA, per germline (reference sequence). Trimming left V 3 bases short and J 1 base short, with 18 bases between. CDR3 coding DNA: TGCAGTGCTAGTACGCCAAGGTGGGGAAAGAACACTGAAGCTTTCTTT. Its protein is CSASTPRWGKNTEAFF.

This clonotype was seen many times. The genes are TRBV7-2 and TRBJ1-1; tentative D call: TRBD1 (5 bases). The CDR3 has 15 amino acids. Germline CDR1 and CDR2: SGHTA and FQGNSA. V was pared by 4 bases and J by 6 bases, with 18 bases between. The CDR3 here is CASSSPDRGFAEAFF. CDR3 nucleotides: TGTGCCAGCAGCTCCCCAGATCGGGGCTTCGCTGAAGCTTTCTTT. Full variable domain (remainder filled in from reference TRBV7-2 and TRBJ1-1): GAGVSQSPSNKVTEKGKDVELRCDPISGHTALYWYRQSLGQGLEFLIYFQGNSAPDKSGLPSDRFSAERTGGSVSTLTIQRTQQEDSAVYLCASSSPDRGFAEAFFGQGTRLTVV.

This clonotype was seen repeatedly, ten times or more. This rearrangement joins TRBV7-9 to TRBJ1-2; TRBD1 matches 10 bases. The germline CDR1 and CDR2 sequences are SEHNR and FQNEAQ (reference sequence). This CDR3 is built from 14 residues. Trimming cost V 5 bases and J 8 bases; bases outside gene matches: 8. The CDR3 protein is CASSPRQGAGGYTF. CDR3 DNA sequence: TGTGCCAGCAGCCCTAGACAGGGGGCGGGCGGCTACACCTTC.

Many counts were recorded for this clonotype. The chain has TRBV6-5 and TRBJ2-1, with TRBD2 matching over 12 bases. CDR1 is MNHEY, CDR2 SVGAGI, per germline. CDR3 length equals 16 residues. V was pared by 0 bases and J by 7 bases, with 4 bases of the junction left unmatched. In nucleotides, the CDR3 is TGTGCCAGCAGTTACTCGCTAGCGGGGGGGCAAAATGAGCAGTTCTTC. Its protein is CASSYSLAGGQNEQFF.